Shown below are 10 T cell receptor beta chains from a single sample sequenced in a study of T cells in Graves' hyperthyroidism and ophthalmopathy. Amplification yielded TCR beta CDR3 regions, with RNA transcripts as the source. A set of HTBI primers served as the primers for a first-round RT-PCR of the TCR CDR3. TCRdb reprocessed the multiplex PCR reads with MiXCR, giving one entry per CDR3 protein. The table includes about 350,000 distinct CDR3 sequences, less than 20% detected once. Source material: blood. The receptors here all came from a middle-aged woman with Graves' ophthalmopathy.

This clonotype appeared many times. The chain recombines TRBV28 with TRBJ2-4; 11 bases are shared with TRBD2. The germline V gene has CDR1 MDHEN and CDR2 SYDVKM. The junction had 16 bases not matched to a gene; V was cut back by 6 bases and J by 6 bases. The CDR3 extends over 18 amino acids. The CDR3 reads CASSPHDSGRAYGNIQYF. CDR3 nucleotide sequence: TGTGCCAGCAGCCCACACGATAGCGGGAGGGCCTATGGAAACATTCAGTACTTC.

V and J are TRBV30 and TRBJ1-6, with 7 bases fitting TRBD1. CDR1 is GTSNPN, CDR2 SVGIG, per germline (reference sequence). There are 13 residues in the CDR3. This CDR3 is CAGGGQYNSPLHF. In DNA, the CDR3 is TGTGCGGGAGGGGGACAGTATAATTCACCCCTCCACTTT. Supplemented by reference TRBV30 and TRBJ1-6, the full variable domain reads SQTIHQWPATLVQPVGSPLSLECTVEGTSNPNLYWYRQAAGRGLQLLFYSVGIGQISSEVPQNLSASRPQDRQFILSSKKLLLSDSGFYLCAGGGQYNSPLHFGNGTRLTVT.

This clonotype was observed many times. The chain employs TRBV12-3 or TRBV12-4 and TRBJ1-3; 9 bases match TRBD1. This CDR3 is built from 15 residues. V was pared by 6 bases and J by 1 base, with 4 bases of the junction left unmatched. This CDR3 is CASRSTGGSGNTIYF. CDR3 nucleotide sequence: TGTGCCAGCAGGTCGACAGGGGGGTCTGGAAACACCATATATTTT.

In its sample, this clonotype was seen many times. The V gene is TRBV29-1, the J gene TRBJ1-1, with D perhaps matching TRBD1 (6 bases). CDR3 length: 14 amino acids. V lost 1 base and J lost 4, with 13 bases in between. CDR1 and CDR2 from the germline V gene are SQVTM and ANQGSEA. CDR3 nucleotide sequence: TGCAGCGTTGAAGGGGGGGCTGTGGGCACTGAAGCTTTCTTT. Amino acids: CSVEGGAVGTEAFF.

In its sample, this clonotype was seen many times. CDR3 bases: TGCAGCGTTTTGAGTGATTGGGGCACCGGGGAGCTGTTTTTT. Amino acids: CSVLSDWGTGELFF. The rearrangement uses TRBV29-1 and TRBJ2-2; D not resolved. V lost 5 bases to trimming and J lost 4 bases, with 14 bases between them. CDR3 size: 14 residues. Germline-derived CDR1 and CDR2 are SQVTM and ANQGSEA.

Ten or more counts support this clonotype. The rearrangement links TRBV6-2 or TRBV6-3 to TRBJ1-1, with D hard to call. The CDR3 contains 13 residues. The germline CDR1 and CDR2 sequences are MNHEY and SVGEGT. Trimming took 8 bases from V and 2 from J, leaving 12 bases between them. The CDR3 sequence: CASVDGGNTEAFF. The CDR3 DNA sequence: TGTGCCAGCGTAGACGGTGGAAACACTGAAGCTTTCTTT.

This clonotype occurred many times. The genes are TRBV28 and TRBJ2-7; 14 bases map to TRBD2. The length of the CDR3 is 14 residues. In germline, CDR1 is MDHEN, CDR2 SYDVKM. Losses at the gene ends were 9 bases for V and 4 bases for J; bases not matched to a gene: 5. The CDR3 DNA is TGTGCCAGTGGGACTAGCGGGAGTTTTTACGAGCAGTACTTC. Amino acids: CASGTSGSFYEQYF.

The chain combines TRBV19 with TRBJ1-1; 8 bases match TRBD1. The CDR3 contains 14 residues. J lost 3 bases, V lost 7 bases, and 7 bases had no gene match. Germline V gene sequence: CDR1 LNHDA, CDR2 SQIVND (reference sequence). CDR3 in DNA: TGTGCCAGTAATCCAGGGGGCCCGTACACTGAAGCTTTCTTT. Amino acids: CASNPGGPYTEAFF.

This clonotype was observed many times. The V call is TRBV7-2, the J call TRBJ1-1; 7 bases are a match to TRBD1. This CDR3 is 14 amino acids long. The germline V gene has CDR1 SGHTA and CDR2 FQGNSA. Trimming removed 3 bases from V and 4 bases from J; junction bases left unmatched: 5. Here the CDR3 reads CASSFLPGGTEAFF. CDR3 DNA sequence: TGTGCCAGCAGCTTTTTACCAGGGGGCACTGAAGCTTTCTTT.

The sample holds many counts of this clonotype. The CDR3 reads CASSFRTSGSTGELFF. CDR3 DNA: TGTGCCAGCAGCTTCCGGACTAGCGGGAGTACCGGGGAGCTGTTTTTT. The V call is TRBV7-8, the J call TRBJ2-2; 13 bases align to TRBD2. J was trimmed by 5 bases and V by 3 bases; bases with no gene match: 3. Germline V CDR1 and CDR2: SGHVS, FQNEAQ. The CDR3 runs to 16 residues.